The 32 T cell receptor beta chains presented below share a single source sample, sequenced in a study of blood T cell repertoires in COVID-19. Using immunoSEQ multiplex PCR, the repertoire was profiled, and TCRdb retains in-frame clones only, with some absent. This sample has 100,000 to 150,000 clones, with 84% found just once. The sample taken for sequencing was peripheral blood. The receptor source for this set is a man aged 60 to 75 with acute or convalescent COVID-19.

The chain has TRBV28 and TRBJ1-2; maybe TRBD1 (5 bases). The germline gives CDR1 MDHEN, CDR2 SYDVKM. The CDR3 length is 12 residues. Trimming cost V 8 bases and J 0 bases, with 7 bases left between them. The CDR3 region is CASQQANYGYTF. In DNA form, the CDR3 reads TGTGCCAGCCAACAGGCTAACTATGGCTACACCTTC.

This clone has only one observation. The chain links TRBV3-1 (or the pseudogene TRBV3-2) to TRBJ1-1; D may be TRBD1 (5 bases). The CDR3 consists of 14 residues. V lost 0 bases and J lost 1, with 6 bases in between. Germline V CDR1 and CDR2: LGHDT, YNNKEL (reference sequence). The CDR3 is CASSQDTGNTEAFF. The DNA for the CDR3 is TGTGCCAGCAGCCAAGATACAGGGAACACTGAAGCTTTCTTT.

The chain couples TRBV25-1 to TRBJ2-7, with a possible D match to TRBD2 (6 bases). V was cut by 6 bases and J by 1 base, with 10 bases left in between. The germline gives CDR1 MGHDK, CDR2 SYGVNS. The CDR3 length is 13 residues. This chain's CDR3 is CASRGTYSYEQYF. CDR3 bases: TGTGCCAGCAGGGGGACTTATTCCTACGAGCAGTACTTC.

V gene TRBV14 combines with J gene TRBJ1-1; D unclear. V was pared by 4 bases and J by 5 bases, with 17 bases between. CDR3 length: 15 amino acids. The V gene's germline CDR1 is SGHDN and CDR2 FVKESK. CDR3 sequence reads: CASSRSVWGGTEAFF. CDR3 coding DNA: TGTGCCAGCAGCCGCTCCGTGTGGGGAGGAACTGAAGCTTTCTTT.

This chain joins TRBV12-5 and TRBJ2-2; D is ambiguous. This CDR3 spans 13 amino acids. Germline V gene lookup returns CDR1 LGHNT and CDR2 FRNRAP. V was pared by 2 bases and J by 4 bases, with 5 bases between. CDR3 residues: CASGLISTGELFF. In nucleotides, the CDR3 is TGTGCTAGTGGTTTGATCTCCACCGGGGAGCTGTTTTTT.

The genes are TRBV5-6 and TRBJ1-2; TRBD1 agrees at 10 bases. V gave up 4 bases and J gave up 2 bases; unmatched junction bases: 5. Germline CDR1 and CDR2: SGHDT and YYEEEE. CDR3 length: 15 residues. For the CDR3, the DNA is TGTGCCAGCAGCATCGGACAGGGGGTGAACTATGGCTACACCTTC. As protein: CASSIGQGVNYGYTF. Looking up the rest from reference TRBV5-6 and TRBJ1-2 gives the full variable domain: DAGVTQSPTHLIKTRGQQVTLRCSPKSGHDTVSWYQQALGQGPQFIFQYYEEEERQRGNFPDRFSGHQFPNYSSELNVNALLLGDSALYLCASSIGQGVNYGYTFGSGTRLTVV.

This chain joins TRBV5-1 and TRBJ2-1; tentatively, D is TRBD1 (5 bases). Germline values: CDR1 SGHRS, CDR2 YFSETQ. The germline V and J ends were trimmed by 4 bases and 4 bases, with 9 bases remaining between them. The CDR3 contains 13 residues. The DNA for the CDR3 is TGCGCCAGCAGCGCCCGACAGTACAATGAGCAGTTCTTC. Translated: CASSARQYNEQFF. The full variable domain, in which reference TRBV5-1 and TRBJ2-1 provide the parts outside the CDR3, is KAGVTQTPRYLIKTRGQQVTLSCSPISGHRSVSWYQQTPGQGLQFLFEYFSETQRNKGNFPGRFSGRQFSNSRSEMNVSTLELGDSALYLCASSARQYNEQFFGPGTRLTVL.

Concerning this clone itself: The sample has other DNA sequences that encode this CDR3 too. This chain links TRBV7-2 with TRBJ2-2, with 9 bases matching TRBD2. There are 17 residues in the CDR3. Germline trimming cut 4 bases from V and 3 bases from J; bases unmatched to any gene: 9. CDR1 and CDR2 from the germline V gene are SGHTA and FQGNSA. Here the CDR3 DNA reads TGTGCCAGCAGCTCCTTGGCGGGGGGGCCCGACACCGGGGAGCTGTTTTTT. Amino acids: CASSSLAGGPDTGELFF.

The rearrangement uses TRBV12-2 and TRBJ1-6; no check of the table's D call, TRBD1, against the DNA was made. TRBV12-2 is a pseudogene segment. This CDR3 is built from 13 residues. CDR3 protein: CASRLRGQSPLHF. The CDR3 bases are TGTGCAAGTCGCTTAAGGGGACAGTCACCCCTCCACTTT.

The chain couples TRBV19 to TRBJ1-2; tentative D call: TRBD1 (6 bases). The CDR3 is made up of 17 amino acids. V was pared by 9 bases and J by 7 bases, with 30 bases between. Germline V gene lookup returns CDR1 LNHDA and CDR2 SQIVND (reference sequence). CDR3 loop: CASQQGQPIALRGGYTF. The CDR3 DNA is TGTGCCAGCCAACAAGGACAGCCCATCGCCCTCCGTGGTGGCTACACCTTC.

The rearrangement joins TRBV5-1 to TRBJ1-1; a possible D gene is TRBD1 (5 bases). Trimming left V 2 bases short and J 5 bases short, with 13 bases between. This CDR3 has 14 amino acids. In germline, CDR1 is SGHRS, CDR2 YFSETQ. The DNA for the CDR3 is TGCGCCAGCAGCTTTAATCGAGGGACTACTGAAGCTTTCTTT. This gives the protein CASSFNRGTTEAFF. The full variable domain, rest sourced from reference TRBV5-1 and TRBJ1-1, is KAGVTQTPRYLIKTRGQQVTLSCSPISGHRSVSWYQQTPGQGLQFLFEYFSETQRNKGNFPGRFSGRQFSNSRSEMNVSTLELGDSALYLCASSFNRGTTEAFFGQGTRLTVV.

A few counts support this clone. The chain links TRBV30 to TRBJ1-5, with D maybe TRBD1 (5 bases). V gave up 3 bases and J gave up 6 bases, with 12 bases separating them. The germline CDR1 and CDR2 sequences are GTSNPN and SVGIG (reference sequence). The CDR3 consists of 13 residues. The CDR3 is CAWRGGIGQPQHF. CDR3 in DNA: TGTGCCTGGAGGGGGGGGATCGGTCAGCCCCAGCATTTT.

The chain employs TRBV19 and TRBJ2-3; no clear D. V gave up 7 bases and J gave up 6 bases, with 14 bases separating them. CDR1 is LNHDA, CDR2 SQIVND, per germline (reference sequence). The CDR3 is made up of 13 amino acids. The CDR3 DNA reads as TGTGCCAGTATAGGTCGAACGGAGGATACGCAGTATTTT. Translated: CASIGRTEDTQYF.

The chain is built from TRBV7-3 and TRBJ2-5; 10 nucleotides agree with TRBD2. V lost 0 bases to trimming and J lost 1 base; unmatched junction nucleotides: 2. Germline V gives CDR1 SGHTA, CDR2 FQGTGA. This CDR3 has 16 residues. CDR3 sequence reads: CASSLTGTSAQETQYF. CDR3 bases: TGTGCCAGCAGCTTAACAGGGACTAGCGCCCAAGAGACCCAGTACTTC.

The chain has TRBV24-1 and TRBJ1-2; 7 bases are a match to TRBD1. The junction had 3 bases not matched to a gene; V was cut back by 10 bases and J by 2 bases. The CDR3 consists of 12 residues. Germline loops: CDR1 KGHDR, CDR2 SFDVKD. The CDR3 reads CATRDSNYGYTF. The CDR3 bases are TGTGCCACGCGGGACAGCAACTATGGCTACACCTTC.

V usage is TRBV30 and J usage is TRBJ2-7, with D perhaps matching TRBD1 (6 bases). CDR1 and CDR2 (germline): GTSNPN, SVGIG (reference sequence). This CDR3 is built from 14 residues. The V end lost 1 base, the J end lost 2 bases, and 12 bases lay between the germline ends. The CDR3 DNA sequence: TGTGCCTGGAGTGCGGGGACACATACCTACGAGCAGTACTTC. As protein: CAWSAGTHTYEQYF.

This chain uses TRBV12-1 with TRBJ2-7; the table assigns TRBD2, which was not confirmed against the DNA. TRBV12-1 is flagged as a pseudogene. The CDR3 loop spans 15 amino acids. The CDR3 DNA reads as TGTGCCAGCCCCGTCCCTACCCTAGTAAACTACGAGCAGTACTTC. Translation gives CASPVPTLVNYEQYF.

The V gene is TRBV9, the J gene TRBJ2-5; D is uncertain. The CDR3 contains 13 residues. Germline values: CDR1 SGDLS, CDR2 YYNGEE. V lost 0 bases to trimming and J lost 5 bases, with 8 bases between them. CDR3 amino acids: CASSVGVRETQYF. In DNA form, the CDR3 reads TGTGCCAGCAGCGTAGGAGTCCGGGAGACCCAGTACTTC.

V gene TRBV5-1 combines with J gene TRBJ1-1; TRBD1 is a possible D gene (6 bases). Germline V gene lookup returns CDR1 SGHRS and CDR2 YFSETQ. V lost 0 bases and J lost 3, with 9 bases in between. CDR3 length: 14 amino acids. The CDR3 bases are TGCGCCAGCAGCTTGGATCAGGGGTACACTGAAGCTTTCTTT. Translating it yields CASSLDQGYTEAFF.

This chain links TRBV5-1 with TRBJ2-3; TRBD2 matches at 11 bases. Germline CDR1 SGHRS, CDR2 YFSETQ. The CDR3 sequence is 16 residues long. The V gene end was trimmed by 3 bases and the J gene end by 2 bases; junction bases not matched to a gene: 5. The DNA of the CDR3 is TGCGCCAGCAGCTGGCGGACTAGCGGGTCCACAGATACGCAGTATTTT. This gives the protein CASSWRTSGSTDTQYF.

This chain connects TRBV5-1 to TRBJ2-7; a weak D match, TRBD2 (6 bases). The V gene lost 0 bases and the J gene lost 0 bases, with 7 bases spanning the gap. This CDR3 spans 14 amino acids. Germline V CDR1 and CDR2: SGHRS, YFSETQ. CDR3 protein: CASSLGLGSYEQYF. The CDR3 DNA reads TGCGCCAGCAGCTTGGGACTAGGCTCCTACGAGCAGTACTTC.

The genes are TRBV5-6 and TRBJ2-7; no reliable D call. CDR1 is SGHDT and CDR2 is YYEEEE in the germline V gene. The CDR3 consists of 12 residues. Trimming pared 5 bases from V and 1 base from J, leaving 7 bases between. This CDR3 reads CASRFQSYEQYF. The DNA of the CDR3 is TGTGCCAGCAGATTTCAGTCCTACGAGCAGTACTTC.

V is TRBV5-6 and J is TRBJ2-3, with TRBD2 identical over 10 bases. CDR1 is SGHDT, CDR2 YYEEEE, per germline. Germline trimming cut 6 bases from V and 7 bases from J; bases unmatched to any gene: 11. The CDR3 is 15 residues long. CDR3 bases: TGTGCCAGCAACCCTCTAGCGGGAGATAAAAATACGCAGTATTTT. This translates into CASNPLAGDKNTQYF.

The CDR3 protein is CASAFEQGVVTEAFF. The CDR3 DNA reads as TGCGCCAGCGCCTTCGAGCAGGGGGTCGTCACTGAAGCTTTCTTT. This rearrangement joins TRBV5-1 to TRBJ1-1; 7 nucleotides agree with TRBD1. J lost 4 bases, V lost 7 bases, and 13 bases had no gene match. The germline V gene encodes CDR1 SGHRS and CDR2 YFSETQ. The CDR3 is 15 amino acids. The full variable domain, with the rest looked up from reference TRBV5-1 and TRBJ1-1, is KAGVTQTPRYLIKTRGQQVTLSCSPISGHRSVSWYQQTPGQGLQFLFEYFSETQRNKGNFPGRFSGRQFSNSRSEMNVSTLELGDSALYLCASAFEQGVVTEAFFGQGTRLTVV.

The chain is built from TRBV19 and TRBJ2-5; 8 positions match TRBD2. This CDR3 has 19 amino acids. The V segment lost 4 bases and the J segment 0 bases; nucleotides outside the gene matches: 16. Germline V CDR1 and CDR2: LNHDA, SQIVND (reference sequence). CDR3 loop: CASSKGLIVAGGHQETQYF. For the CDR3, the DNA is TGTGCCAGTAGTAAGGGATTGATCGTTGCGGGGGGTCACCAAGAGACCCAGTACTTC.

This clone was found once. The chain has TRBV7-2 and TRBJ2-7; 9 bases fit TRBD1. The ends lost 6 bases at V and 4 bases at J; junction bases unmatched: 10. Germline lookup yields CDR1 SGHTA and CDR2 FQGNSA. The CDR3 runs to 15 residues. In nucleotides, the CDR3 is TGTGCCAGCAGGGACTCAGGGACAGGGTTATACGAGCAGTACTTC. Protein sequence: CASRDSGTGLYEQYF.

V and J are TRBV6-5 and TRBJ1-4, with D possibly TRBD1 on 6 matching bases. CDR1 and CDR2 (germline): MNHEY, SVGAGI. The CDR3 length is 14 residues. With 6 bases removed from V and 6 bases from J, the gap between germline ends came to 14 bases. The CDR3 DNA follows: TGTGCCAGCAGCCCGGGACATTACGATGAAAAACTGTTTTTT. Its protein is CASSPGHYDEKLFF.

CDR3 amino acids: CASTKQGPTTNEKLFF. CDR3 nucleotides: TGTGCCAGCACCAAACAGGGCCCCACAACTAATGAAAAACTGTTTTTT. The chain recombines TRBV7-9 with TRBJ1-4; possibly TRBD1 for D (6 bases). The CDR3 is 16 amino acids. The germline V gene encodes CDR1 SEHNR and CDR2 FQNEAQ (reference sequence). Trimming took off 7 bases at V and 0 bases at J, with 15 bases between the two ends.

The V and J genes are TRBV5-1 and TRBJ1-4; 8 nucleotides match TRBD1. Germline CDR1 and CDR2: SGHRS and YFSETQ. The CDR3 spans 14 residues. Losses at the gene ends were 3 bases for V and 6 bases for J; bases not matched to a gene: 4. The CDR3 bases are TGCGCCAGCAGCTCCCAGGGGGCCGATGAAAAACTGTTTTTT. Residues: CASSSQGADEKLFF.

The genes are TRBV14 and TRBJ1-2; 10 bases match TRBD1. The ends lost 4 bases at V and 5 bases at J; junction bases unmatched: 7. The CDR3 has 15 amino acids. CDR1 SGHDN and CDR2 FVKESK come from the germline V gene. The CDR3 spells CASSPGQGVWYGYTF. In DNA form, the CDR3 reads TGTGCCAGCAGCCCAGGACAGGGGGTGTGGTATGGCTACACCTTC.

The CDR3 nucleotides are TGTGCCAGTAGTATTCTAGGACAGAGTAATGAAAAACTGTTTTTT. Translation gives CASSILGQSNEKLFF. This sequence joins TRBV6-5 and TRBJ1-4, with D perhaps TRBD1 (6 bases). The germline V gene encodes CDR1 MNHEY and CDR2 SVGAGI. V lost 9 bases to trimming and J lost 4 bases, with 18 bases between them. This CDR3 has 15 residues.

The chain is built from TRBV7-9 and TRBJ2-1; D possibly corresponds to TRBD2 (6 bases). The germline gives CDR1 SEHNR, CDR2 FQNEAQ (reference sequence). Between the trimmed V and J ends, which lost 0 bases and 7 bases, there was a span of 16 bases. The CDR3 covers 16 residues. CDR3 in DNA: TGTGCCAGCAGCTTAGCGCGAGGGACTGGGGCAAATGAGCAGTTCTTC. This encodes CASSLARGTGANEQFF.